Sequencing of this TCR beta chain was carried out in a study of CD8 T cells in ankylosing spondylitis. Study-level findings and limits: Within peripheral blood, clones linked to disease were CD8+ and relatively rare. As reported, disease-linked clones showed significant enrichment in matched ankylosing spondylitis synovial fluid. Reports of some motif variants in reactive arthritis synovial fluid and blood predate this one.

The CDR3 loop spans 14 amino acids. In this sample, this clonotype turned up many times. Its antigen is as yet unknown. TCRdb reanalysed the 5' RACE reads using MiXCR and keeps one entry per CDR3 protein. The sample includes some 150,000 distinct CDR3 sequences, 10% to 12% of them seen just once. The material sequenced was blood, either unsorted or a sorted T cell fraction (not recorded which). The TCR comes from a female donor with ankylosing spondylitis or in good health (not recorded which). The chain recombines TRBV1 with TRBJ1-1; the D call TRBD1 from the table was never checked on the DNA. TRBV1 is noted as a pseudogene. This CDR3 reads CTSSPTGTNTEAFF. The CDR3, as DNA: TGCACCAGCAGCCCCACAGGGACGAACACTGAAGCTTTCTTT.